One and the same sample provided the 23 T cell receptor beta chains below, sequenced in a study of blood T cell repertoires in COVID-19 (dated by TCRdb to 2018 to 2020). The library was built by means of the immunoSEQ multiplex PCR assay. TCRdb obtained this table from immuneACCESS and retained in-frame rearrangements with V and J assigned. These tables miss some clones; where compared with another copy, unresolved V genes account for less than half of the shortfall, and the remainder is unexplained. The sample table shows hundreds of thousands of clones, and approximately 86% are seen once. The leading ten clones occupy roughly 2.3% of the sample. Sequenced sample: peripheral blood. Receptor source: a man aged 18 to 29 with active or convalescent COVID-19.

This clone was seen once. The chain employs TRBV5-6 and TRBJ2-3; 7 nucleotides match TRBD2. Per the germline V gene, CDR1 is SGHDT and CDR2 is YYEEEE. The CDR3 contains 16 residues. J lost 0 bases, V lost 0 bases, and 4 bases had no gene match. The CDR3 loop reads CASSLVATSSTDTQYF. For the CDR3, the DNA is TGTGCCAGCAGCTTGGTCGCGACTAGCAGCACAGATACGCAGTATTTT.

The CDR3 DNA reads as TGTGCCAGCAGCCCCAACGGGGGTTGGGATACGCAGTATTTT. Translated: CASSPNGGWDTQYF. The rearrangement uses TRBV9 and TRBJ2-3; D may be TRBD2 (6 bases). The CDR3 loop spans 14 amino acids. Trimming cost V 4 bases and J 6 bases, with 15 bases left between them. Germline CDR1 reads SGDLS; CDR2 reads YYNGEE. Drawing the rest from reference TRBV9 and TRBJ2-3, the complete variable domain is DSGVTQTPKHLITATGQRVTLRCSPRSGDLSVYWYQQSLDQGLQFLIQYYNGEERAKGNILERFSAQQFPDLHSELNLSSLELGDSALYFCASSPNGGWDTQYFGPGTRLTVL.

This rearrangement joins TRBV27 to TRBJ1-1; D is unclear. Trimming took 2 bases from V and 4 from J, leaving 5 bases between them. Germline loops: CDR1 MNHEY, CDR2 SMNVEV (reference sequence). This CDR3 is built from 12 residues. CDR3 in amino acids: CASSLAGTEAFF. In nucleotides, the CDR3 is TGTGCCAGCAGTTTAGCGGGCACTGAAGCTTTCTTT.

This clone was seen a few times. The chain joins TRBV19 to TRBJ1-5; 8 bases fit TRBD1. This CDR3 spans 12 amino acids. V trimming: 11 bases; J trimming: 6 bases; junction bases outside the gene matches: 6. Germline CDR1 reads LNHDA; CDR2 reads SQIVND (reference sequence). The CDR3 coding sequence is TGTGCCGGAGGACAGGGTAGTCAGCCCCAGCATTTT. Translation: CAGGQGSQPQHF. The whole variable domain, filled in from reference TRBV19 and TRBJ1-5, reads DGGITQSPKYLFRKEGQNVTLSCEQNLNHDAMYWYRQDPGQGLRLIYYSQIVNDFQKGDIAEGYSVSREKKESFPLTVTSAQKNPTAFYLCAGGQGSQPQHFGDGTRLSIL.

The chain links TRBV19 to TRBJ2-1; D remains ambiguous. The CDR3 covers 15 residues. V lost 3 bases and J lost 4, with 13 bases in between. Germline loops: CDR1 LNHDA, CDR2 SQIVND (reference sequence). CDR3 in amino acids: CASSISRQHYNEQFF. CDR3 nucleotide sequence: TGTGCCAGTAGTATCTCCAGGCAACATTACAATGAGCAGTTCTTC. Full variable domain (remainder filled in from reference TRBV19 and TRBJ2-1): DGGITQSPKYLFRKEGQNVTLSCEQNLNHDAMYWYRQDPGQGLRLIYYSQIVNDFQKGDIAEGYSVSREKKESFPLTVTSAQKNPTAFYLCASSISRQHYNEQFFGPGTRLTVL.

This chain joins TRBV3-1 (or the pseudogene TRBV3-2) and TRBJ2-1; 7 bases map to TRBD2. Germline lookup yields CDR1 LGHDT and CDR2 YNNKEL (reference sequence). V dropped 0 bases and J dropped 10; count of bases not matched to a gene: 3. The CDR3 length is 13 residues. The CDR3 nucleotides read TGTGCCAGCAGCCAAGATCGGACTAGGGAGCAGTTCTTC. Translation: CASSQDRTREQFF.

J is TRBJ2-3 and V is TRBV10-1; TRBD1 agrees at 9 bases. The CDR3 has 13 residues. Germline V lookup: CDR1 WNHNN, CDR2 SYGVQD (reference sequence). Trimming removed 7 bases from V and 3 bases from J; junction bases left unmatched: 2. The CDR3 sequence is CASTGTGTDTQYF. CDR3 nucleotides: TGCGCCAGCACCGGGACAGGGACAGATACGCAGTATTTT.

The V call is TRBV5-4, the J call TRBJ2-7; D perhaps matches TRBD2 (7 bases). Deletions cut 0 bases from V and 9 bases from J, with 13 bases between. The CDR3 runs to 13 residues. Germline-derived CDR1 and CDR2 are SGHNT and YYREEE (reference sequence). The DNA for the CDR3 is TGTGCCAGCAGCTTGGGGGGGGGCTACCGGCAGTACTTC. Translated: CASSLGGGYRQYF.

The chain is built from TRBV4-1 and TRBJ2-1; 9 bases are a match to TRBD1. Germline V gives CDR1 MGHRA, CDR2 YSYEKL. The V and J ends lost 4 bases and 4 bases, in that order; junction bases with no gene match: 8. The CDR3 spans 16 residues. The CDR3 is CASSLTTGGIYNEQFF. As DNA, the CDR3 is TGCGCCAGCAGCCTTACTACAGGGGGCATTTACAATGAGCAGTTCTTC.

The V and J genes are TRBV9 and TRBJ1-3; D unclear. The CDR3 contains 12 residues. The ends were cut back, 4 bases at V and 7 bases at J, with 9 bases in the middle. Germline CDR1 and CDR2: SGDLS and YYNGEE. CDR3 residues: CASSPRRNTIYF. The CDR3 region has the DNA TGTGCCAGCAGCCCTAGAAGGAACACCATATATTTT.

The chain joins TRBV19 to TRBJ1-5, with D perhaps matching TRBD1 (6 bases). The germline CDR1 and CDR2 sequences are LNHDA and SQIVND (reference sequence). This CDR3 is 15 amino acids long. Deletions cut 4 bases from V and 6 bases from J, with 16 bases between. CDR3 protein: CASSTITGFIQPQHF. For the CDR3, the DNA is TGTGCCAGTAGTACGATCACAGGGTTCATTCAGCCCCAGCATTTT.

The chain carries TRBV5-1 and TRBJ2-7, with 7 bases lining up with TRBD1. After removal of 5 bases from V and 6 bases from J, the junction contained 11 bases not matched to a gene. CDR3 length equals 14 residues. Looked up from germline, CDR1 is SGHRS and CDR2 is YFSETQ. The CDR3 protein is CASRSLGGQTEQYF. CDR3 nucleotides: TGCGCCAGCAGATCACTAGGGGGCCAGACCGAGCAGTACTTC.

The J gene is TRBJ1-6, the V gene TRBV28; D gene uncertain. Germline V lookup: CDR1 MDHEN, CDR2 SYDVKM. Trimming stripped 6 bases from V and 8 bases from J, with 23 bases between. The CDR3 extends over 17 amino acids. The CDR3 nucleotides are TGTGCCAGCAGGATGATCACAGCTGTGTCGATATATTCACCCCTCCACTTT. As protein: CASRMITAVSIYSPLHF.

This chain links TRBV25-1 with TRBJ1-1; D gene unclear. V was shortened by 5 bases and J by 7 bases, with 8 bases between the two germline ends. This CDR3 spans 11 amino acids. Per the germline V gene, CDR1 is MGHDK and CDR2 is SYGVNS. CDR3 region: CASSSSLEAFF. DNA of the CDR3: TGTGCCAGCAGTTCGAGCCTTGAAGCTTTCTTT.

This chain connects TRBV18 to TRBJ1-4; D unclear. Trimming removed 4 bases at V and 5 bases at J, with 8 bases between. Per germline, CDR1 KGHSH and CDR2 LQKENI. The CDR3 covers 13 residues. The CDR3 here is CASSQDKNEKLFF. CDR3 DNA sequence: TGTGCCAGCTCACAAGACAAGAATGAAAAACTGTTTTTT. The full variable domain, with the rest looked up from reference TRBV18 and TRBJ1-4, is NAGVMQNPRHLVRRRGQEARLRCSPMKGHSHVYWYRQLPEEGLKFMVYLQKENIIDESGMPKERFSAEFPKEGPSILRIQQVVRGDSAAYFCASSQDKNEKLFFGSGTQLSVL.

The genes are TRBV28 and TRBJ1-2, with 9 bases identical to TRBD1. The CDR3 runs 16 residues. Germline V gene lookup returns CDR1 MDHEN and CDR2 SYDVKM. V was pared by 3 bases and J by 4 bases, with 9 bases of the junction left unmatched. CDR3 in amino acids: CASSLGGQGGIYGYTF. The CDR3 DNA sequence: TGTGCCAGCAGTTTGGGGGGACAGGGAGGGATCTATGGCTACACCTTC.

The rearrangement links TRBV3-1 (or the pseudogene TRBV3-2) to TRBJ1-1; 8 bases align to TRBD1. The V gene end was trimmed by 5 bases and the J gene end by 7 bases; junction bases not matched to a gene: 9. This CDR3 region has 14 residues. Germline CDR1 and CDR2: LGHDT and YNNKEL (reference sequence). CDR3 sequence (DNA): TGTGCCAGCAGCAAAGGACAGGGAATAGGTGAAGCTTTCTTT. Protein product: CASSKGQGIGEAFF.

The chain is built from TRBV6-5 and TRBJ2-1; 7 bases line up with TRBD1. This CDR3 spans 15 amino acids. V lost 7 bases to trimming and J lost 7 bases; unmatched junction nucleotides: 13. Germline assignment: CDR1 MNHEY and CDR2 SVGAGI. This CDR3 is CASTDLGVRGNEQFF. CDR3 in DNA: TGTGCCAGCACCGACTTGGGAGTCAGGGGGAATGAGCAGTTCTTC.

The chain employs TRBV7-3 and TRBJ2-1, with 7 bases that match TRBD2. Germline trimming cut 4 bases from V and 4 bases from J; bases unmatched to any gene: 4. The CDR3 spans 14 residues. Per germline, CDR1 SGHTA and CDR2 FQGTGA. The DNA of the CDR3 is TGTGCCAGCAGCTACAGCGGGGAGTACAATGAGCAGTTCTTC. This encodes CASSYSGEYNEQFF.

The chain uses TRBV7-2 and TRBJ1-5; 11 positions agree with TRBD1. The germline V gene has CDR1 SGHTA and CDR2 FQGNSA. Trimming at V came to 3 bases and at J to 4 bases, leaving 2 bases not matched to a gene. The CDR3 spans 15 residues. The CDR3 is CASSFGTGGNQPQHF. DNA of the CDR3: TGTGCCAGCAGCTTCGGGACAGGGGGGAATCAGCCCCAGCATTTT.

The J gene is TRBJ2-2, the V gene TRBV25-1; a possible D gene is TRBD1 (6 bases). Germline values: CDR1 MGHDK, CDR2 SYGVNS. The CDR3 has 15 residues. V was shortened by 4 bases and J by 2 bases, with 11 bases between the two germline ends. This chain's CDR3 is CASSGGHRNTGELFF. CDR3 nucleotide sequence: TGTGCCAGCAGTGGGGGGCATCGAAACACCGGGGAGCTGTTTTTT.

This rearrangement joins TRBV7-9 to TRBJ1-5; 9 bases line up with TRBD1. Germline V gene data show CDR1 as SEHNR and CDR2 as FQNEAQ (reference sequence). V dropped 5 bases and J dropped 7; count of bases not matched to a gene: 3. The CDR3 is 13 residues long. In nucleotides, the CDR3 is TGTGCCAGCAGCCCGGGACAGGGACAGCCCCAGCATTTT. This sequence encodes CASSPGQGQPQHF.

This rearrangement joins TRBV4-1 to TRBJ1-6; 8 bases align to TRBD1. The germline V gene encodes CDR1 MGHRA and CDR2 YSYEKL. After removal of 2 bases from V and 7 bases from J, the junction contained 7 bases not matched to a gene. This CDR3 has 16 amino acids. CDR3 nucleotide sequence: TGCGCCAGCAGCCAACCTCGACAGGGGACCAATTCACCCCTCCACTTT. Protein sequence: CASSQPRQGTNSPLHF.